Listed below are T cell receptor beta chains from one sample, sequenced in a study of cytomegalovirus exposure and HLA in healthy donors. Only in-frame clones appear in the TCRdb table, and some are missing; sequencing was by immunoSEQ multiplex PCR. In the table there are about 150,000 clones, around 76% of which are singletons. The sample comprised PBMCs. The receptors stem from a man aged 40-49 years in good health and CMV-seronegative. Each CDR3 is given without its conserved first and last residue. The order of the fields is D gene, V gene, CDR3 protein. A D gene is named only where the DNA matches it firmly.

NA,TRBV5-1,ASSFFILRGTGELF
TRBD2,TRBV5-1,ASSAQAGDTGELF
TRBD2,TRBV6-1,ASSPPGRVGEQY
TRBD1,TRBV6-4,ASGTGEGKAF
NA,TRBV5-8,ASNGGGNTEAF
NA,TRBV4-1,ASSQDSADYNEQF
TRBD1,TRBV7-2,ASSLQGAYQPQH
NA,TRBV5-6,ASSLQGRTDTQY
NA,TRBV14,ASSQEDRNTGELF
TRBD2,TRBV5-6,ASSVRAGGPSAKNIQY
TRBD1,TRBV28,ASSFGTGYSYEQY
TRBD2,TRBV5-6,ASSLAGTAGLANYEQY
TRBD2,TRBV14,ASSLRLAGTDTQY
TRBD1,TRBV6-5,ASRLQGGTEAF
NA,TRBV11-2,ASSSRGSGNTIY
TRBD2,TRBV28,ASSSPKTSGSYEQY
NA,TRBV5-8,ASSFRDT
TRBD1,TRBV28,ASSLWQGAYEQY